This TCR beta chain was recovered during a study of T cells after yellow fever vaccination. The CDR3 has 17 amino acids. The ends were cut back, 3 bases at V and 3 bases at J, with 19 bases in the middle. CDR1 and CDR2 (germline): SGHTA, FQGNSA. Each CDR3 protein gets one entry after TCRdb re-called the 5' RACE reads with MiXCR. The table has around 340,000 distinct CDR3 sequences, roughly 8.7% seen once; the top ten hold about 20%. The sample consisted of PBMCs, taken on the day of the first yellow fever vaccination. The chain recombines TRBV7-2 with TRBJ2-3; tentatively, D is TRBD2 (7 bases). The clonotype originates from a man aged 18-30 years who received the YFV17D yellow fever vaccine. The CDR3 region is CASSFLLQGGGTDTQYF. The CDR3 region has the DNA TGTGCCAGCAGCTTCCTCCTACAGGGAGGGGGAACAGATACGCAGTATTTT.